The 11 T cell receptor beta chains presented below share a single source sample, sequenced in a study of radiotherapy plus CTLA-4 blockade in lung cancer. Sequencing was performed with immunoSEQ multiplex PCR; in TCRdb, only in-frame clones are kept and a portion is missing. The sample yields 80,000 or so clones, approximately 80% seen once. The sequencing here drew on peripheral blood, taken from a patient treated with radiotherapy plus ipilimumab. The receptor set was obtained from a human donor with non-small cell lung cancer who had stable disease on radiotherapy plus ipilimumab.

CDR3 nucleotides: TGTGCCAGCAGCTGGTCGGCAGCGGGGAGCAACAATGAGCAGTTCTTC. It translates to CASSWSAAGSNNEQFF. The rearrangement uses TRBV7-9 and TRBJ2-1, with TRBD2 matching over 7 bases. This CDR3 has 16 amino acids. The V segment lost 4 bases and the J segment 5 bases; nucleotides outside the gene matches: 11. Per germline, CDR1 SEHNR and CDR2 FQNEAQ (reference sequence).

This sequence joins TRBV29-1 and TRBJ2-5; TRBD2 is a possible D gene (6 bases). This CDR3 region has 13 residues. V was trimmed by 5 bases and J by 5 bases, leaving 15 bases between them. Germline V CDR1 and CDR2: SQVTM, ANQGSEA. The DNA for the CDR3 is TGCAGCGTTCCGGGGGACGGTTTGGAGACCCAGTACTTC. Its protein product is CSVPGDGLETQYF.

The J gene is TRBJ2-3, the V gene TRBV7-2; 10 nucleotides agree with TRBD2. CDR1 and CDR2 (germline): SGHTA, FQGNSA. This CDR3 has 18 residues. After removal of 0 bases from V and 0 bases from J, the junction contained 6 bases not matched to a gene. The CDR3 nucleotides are TGTGCCAGCAGCTTAGCAGCTAGCGGGGGCCTTAGCACAGATACGCAGTATTTT. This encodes CASSLAASGGLSTDTQYF.

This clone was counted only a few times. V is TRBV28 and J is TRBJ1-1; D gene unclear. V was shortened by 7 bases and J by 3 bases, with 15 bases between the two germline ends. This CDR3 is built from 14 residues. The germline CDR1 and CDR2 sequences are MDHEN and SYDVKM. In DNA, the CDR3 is TGTGCCAGCACCCTTACGAGGAGAGACACTGAAGCTTTCTTT. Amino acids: CASTLTRRDTEAFF. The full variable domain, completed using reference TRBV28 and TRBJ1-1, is DVKVTQSSRYLVKRTGEKVFLECVQDMDHENMFWYRQDPGLGLRLIYFSYDVKMKEKGDIPEGYSVSREKKERFSLILESASTNQTSMYLCASTLTRRDTEAFFGQGTRLTVV.

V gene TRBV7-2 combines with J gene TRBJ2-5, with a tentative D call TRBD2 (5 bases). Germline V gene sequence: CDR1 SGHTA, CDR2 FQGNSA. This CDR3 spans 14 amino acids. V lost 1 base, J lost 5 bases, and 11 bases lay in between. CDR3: CASSLGTRGETQYF. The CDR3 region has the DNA TGTGCCAGCAGCTTAGGGACCCGAGGGGAGACCCAGTACTTC.

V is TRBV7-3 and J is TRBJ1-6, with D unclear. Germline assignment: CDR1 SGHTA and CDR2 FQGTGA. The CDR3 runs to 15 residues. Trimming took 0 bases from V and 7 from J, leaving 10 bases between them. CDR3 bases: TGTGCCAGCAGCTTAACTTTCGCGGAGAATTCACCCCTCCACTTT. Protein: CASSLTFAENSPLHF. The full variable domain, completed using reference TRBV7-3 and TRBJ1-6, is GAGVSQTPSNKVTEKGKYVELRCDPISGHTALYWYRQSLGQGPEFLIYFQGTGAADDSGLPNDRFFAVRPEGSVSTLKIQRTERGDSAVYLCASSLTFAENSPLHFGNGTRLTVT.

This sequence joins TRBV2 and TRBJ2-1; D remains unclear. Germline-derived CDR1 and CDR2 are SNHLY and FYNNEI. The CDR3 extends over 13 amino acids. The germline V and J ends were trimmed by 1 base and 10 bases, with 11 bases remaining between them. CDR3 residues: CASSEGPLVEQFF. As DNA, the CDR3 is TGTGCCAGCAGTGAAGGCCCCCTCGTCGAGCAGTTCTTC.

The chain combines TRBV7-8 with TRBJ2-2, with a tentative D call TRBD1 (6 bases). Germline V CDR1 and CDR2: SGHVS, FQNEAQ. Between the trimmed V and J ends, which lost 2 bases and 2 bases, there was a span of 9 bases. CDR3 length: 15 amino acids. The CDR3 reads CASSLWTANTGELFF. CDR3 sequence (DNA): TGTGCCAGCAGCTTATGGACAGCTAACACCGGGGAGCTGTTTTTT. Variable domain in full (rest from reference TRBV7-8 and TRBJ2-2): GAGVSQSPRYKVAKRGQDVALRCDPISGHVSLFWYQQALGQGPEFLTYFQNEAQLDKSGLPSDRFFAERPEGSVSTLKIQRTQQEDSAVYLCASSLWTANTGELFFGEGSRLTVL.

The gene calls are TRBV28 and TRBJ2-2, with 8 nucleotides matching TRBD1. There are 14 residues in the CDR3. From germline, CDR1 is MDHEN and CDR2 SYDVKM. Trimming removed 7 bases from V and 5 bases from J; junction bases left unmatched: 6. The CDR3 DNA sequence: TGTGCCAGCACTAGCCAGGGGGCGACCGGGGAGCTGTTTTTT. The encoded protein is CASTSQGATGELFF.

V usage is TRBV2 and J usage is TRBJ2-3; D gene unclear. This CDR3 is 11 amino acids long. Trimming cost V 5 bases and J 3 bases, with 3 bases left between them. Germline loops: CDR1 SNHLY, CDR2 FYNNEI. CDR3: CASSFTDTQYF. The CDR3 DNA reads TGTGCCAGCAGTTTTACAGATACGCAGTATTTT.

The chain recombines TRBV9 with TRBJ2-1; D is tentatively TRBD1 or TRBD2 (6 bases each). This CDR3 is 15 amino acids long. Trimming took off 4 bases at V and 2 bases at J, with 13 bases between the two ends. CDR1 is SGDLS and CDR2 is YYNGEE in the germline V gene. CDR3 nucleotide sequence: TGTGCCAGCAGCCCTAACGGGGGCCCCTACAATGAGCAGTTCTTC. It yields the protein CASSPNGGPYNEQFF.